The 9 T cell receptor beta chains below all came from one sample that was sequenced in a study of T cells in Graves' hyperthyroidism and ophthalmopathy. Regions amplified from RNA transcripts were the TCR beta CDR3 regions. When the TCR CDR3 underwent first-round RT-PCR, the HTBI primer set was used. In TCRdb, the multiplex PCR reads were re-called with MiXCR into one record per CDR3 protein. The data show some 500,000 distinct CDR3 sequences, roughly 14% seen once. Sequencing was done on a sample of blood. All receptors derive from a woman between 18 and 29 years old with Graves' hyperthyroidism.

This clonotype was counted between two and nine times. DNA of the CDR3: TGCGCCAGCAGCTCCCGGGACTACAATGAGCAGTTCTTC. This translates into CASSSRDYNEQFF. This chain joins TRBV4-1 and TRBJ2-1; D possibly corresponds to TRBD2 (5 bases). Germline CDR1 reads MGHRA; CDR2 reads YSYEKL. This CDR3 comprises 13 residues. Trimming shortened V by 5 bases and J by 3 bases, and 8 bases separated the two germline ends.

This clonotype has ten or more counts. The chain joins TRBV6-1 to TRBJ1-5; 9 nucleotides agree with TRBD1. This CDR3 is 14 amino acids long. The J segment lost 6 bases and the V segment lost 7 bases, leaving 7 bases of the junction unmatched. Germline assignment: CDR1 MNHNS and CDR2 SASEGT. CDR3 amino acids: CASTPTGGSQPQHF. The CDR3 nucleotides read TGTGCCAGCACCCCGACAGGGGGAAGTCAGCCCCAGCATTTT.

This clonotype was detected only a few times. The V and J genes are TRBV20-1 and TRBJ2-7; 7 bases align to TRBD2. V shed 3 bases, J shed 2 bases, and the junction held 7 bases outside the gene matches. The germline gives CDR1 DFQATT, CDR2 SNEGSKA (reference sequence). This CDR3 spans 14 amino acids. CDR3 nucleotides: TGCAGTGCTAGCTTCAGCGGGAAGACCTACGAGCAGTACTTC. Its protein product is CSASFSGKTYEQYF.

This clonotype has more than one count but fewer than ten. The rearrangement uses TRBV6-1 and TRBJ1-5, with TRBD1 as a possible D gene (6 bases). This CDR3 region has 12 residues. Germline V gene data show CDR1 as MNHNS and CDR2 as SASEGT. Trimming stripped 2 bases from V and 14 bases from J, with 13 bases between. The CDR3 DNA reads as TGTGCCAGCAGTGAATTGTGGACAGAGGAGCATTTT. Its translation: CASSELWTEEHF.

This clonotype appeared many times. V and J are TRBV3-1 and TRBJ2-7, with 8 bases matching TRBD1. Germline CDR1 reads LGHDT; CDR2 reads YNNKEL (reference sequence). The CDR3 totals 13 residues. V lost 8 bases, J lost 2 bases, and 5 bases stayed unmatched. The CDR3 DNA is TGTGCCAGCGGCGGACAGGGAACCTACGAGCAGTACTTC. This gives the protein CASGGQGTYEQYF.

About this clonotype itself: One base away lies a much larger clone, so this may be a sequencing read error. The gene calls are TRBV3-1 and TRBJ1-2, with D unresolved. The CDR3 has 14 residues. Trimming took 4 bases from V and 5 from J, leaving 14 bases between them. Germline V gene sequence: CDR1 LGHDT, CDR2 YNNKEL (reference sequence). The CDR3 DNA is TGTGCCAGCAGCCGAGACCAGGCTCTGTATGGCTACACCTTC. Protein: CASSRDQALYGYTF.

There are a few counts of this clonotype. The chain links TRBV29-1 to TRBJ1-3; tentative D call: TRBD1 (6 bases). Per the germline V gene, CDR1 is SQVTM and CDR2 is ANQGSEA. Trimming left V 8 bases short and J 0 bases short, with 11 bases between. This CDR3 comprises 13 residues. DNA for the CDR3: TGCAGCACCTGGACAGCCTCTGGAAACACCATATATTTT. The encoded protein is CSTWTASGNTIYF.

This clonotype was seen at least ten times. The CDR3 coding sequence is TGTGCCAGCAGGGATGGGAGGAGCGTGGATACGCAGTATTTT. It yields the protein CASRDGRSVDTQYF. The gene calls are TRBV28 and TRBJ2-3, with a weak D call TRBD2 (6 bases). The CDR3 loop spans 14 amino acids. The V gene's germline CDR1 is MDHEN and CDR2 SYDVKM. The V and J ends lost 6 bases and 6 bases respectively, with 16 bases between them.

This clonotype was observed a few times. The V and J genes are TRBV20-1 and TRBJ2-1; 8 bases line up with TRBD2. Trimming cost V 4 bases and J 4 bases; bases outside gene matches: 15. The CDR3 sequence is 17 residues long. Looked up from germline, CDR1 is DFQATT and CDR2 is SNEGSKA (reference sequence). CDR3 coding DNA: TGCAGTGCTATCCCGGTCCGGGAGGGCCTTTCTTACAATGAGCAGTTCTTC. Its protein is CSAIPVREGLSYNEQFF.